This is a list of T cell receptor beta chains from one sample in a study of shared clonotypes between healthy human individuals. Generated by immunoSEQ multiplex PCR, the TCRdb table keeps only in-frame clones and is missing some. The sample has 2,500,000 or so clones; around nine tenths are singletons. The specimen was naive CD4+ T cells sorted from blood. All receptors come from a man aged 18 to 30 in good health. The CDR3 runs from the conserved cysteine through the conserved F or W. The D gene is left open where the match is weak. Not every row has a clone size; where given, it reads once, few, many or a size class.

clone size: once
D gene: -
J gene: TRBJ1-1
V gene: TRBV18
CDR3 DNA: TGTGCCAGCTCATCCCTTGGCACTGAAGCTTTCTTT
CDR3 protein: CASSSLGTEAFF

clone size: -
D gene: -
J gene: TRBJ1-4
V gene: TRBV30
CDR3 DNA: TGTGCCTGGAGTGTACTTGGCGAATCAACTAATGAAAAACTGTTTTTT
CDR3 protein: CAWSVLGESTNEKLFF

clone size: -
D gene: -
J gene: TRBJ1-5
V gene: TRBV6-1
CDR3 DNA: TGTGCCAGCAGTGAACTTTTATCTAGCAATCAGCCCCAGCATTTT
CDR3 protein: CASSELLSSNQPQHF

clone size: -
D gene: -
J gene: TRBJ2-7
V gene: TRBV4-1
CDR3 DNA: TGCGCCAGCAGCCAAGGTGGGGGGGGACAGTCCTACGAGCAGTACTTC
CDR3 protein: CASSQGGGGQSYEQYF

clone size: -
D gene: TRBD1
J gene: TRBJ1-2
V gene: TRBV5-6
CDR3 DNA: TGTGCCAGCAGCTTGGGAACAGGGGGCAGCTATGGCTACACCTTC
CDR3 protein: CASSLGTGGSYGYTF

clone size: -
D gene: TRBD2
J gene: TRBJ2-1
V gene: TRBV7-7
CDR3 DNA: TGTGCTAGCAGCTTAAGAGGGAGGGCTTCTGTGGATGAGCAGTTCTTC
CDR3 protein: CASSLRGRASVDEQFF

clone size: -
D gene: -
J gene: TRBJ1-3
V gene: TRBV5-1
CDR3 DNA: TGCGCCAGCAGCGGGCAGGGTCGTGGGACCTCTGGAAACACCATATATTTT
CDR3 protein: CASSGQGRGTSGNTIYF

clone size: -
D gene: TRBD1
J gene: TRBJ1-6
V gene: TRBV30
CDR3 DNA: TGTGCCTGGAAACAGGGGGGAATATGGGGTAATTCACCCCTCCACTTT
CDR3 protein: CAWKQGGIWGNSPLHF

clone size: -
D gene: TRBD2
J gene: TRBJ2-1
V gene: TRBV5-4
CDR3 DNA: TGTGCCAGCAGCTCGGGGACTAGCGGTGCCTACAATGAGCAGTTCTTC
CDR3 protein: CASSSGTSGAYNEQFF

clone size: -
D gene: -
J gene: TRBJ1-4
V gene: TRBV30
CDR3 DNA: TGTGCCTGGACCCGGCAGAATAATGAAAAACTGTTTTTT
CDR3 protein: CAWTRQNNEKLFF

clone size: -
D gene: TRBD1
J gene: TRBJ2-2
V gene: TRBV25-1
CDR3 DNA: TGTGCCAGCAGTGATCGGGGGACAGGGCAATCCGCCGGGGAGCTGTTTTTT
CDR3 protein: CASSDRGTGQSAGELFF

clone size: -
D gene: TRBD1
J gene: TRBJ2-2
V gene: TRBV19
CDR3 DNA: TGTGCCAGTAGAAAACCGGGACAGCTTAACACCGGGGAGCTGTTTTTT
CDR3 protein: CASRKPGQLNTGELFF

clone size: -
D gene: -
J gene: TRBJ2-3
V gene: TRBV18
CDR3 DNA: TGTGCCAGCTCACCTGAGGTGCCAACCAGAGATACGCAGTATTTT
CDR3 protein: CASSPEVPTRDTQYF

clone size: -
D gene: TRBD1
J gene: TRBJ2-2
V gene: TRBV19
CDR3 DNA: TGTGCCAGTAGTACCCACGCAGGGGGCACCGGGGAGCTGTTTTTT
CDR3 protein: CASSTHAGGTGELFF

clone size: -
D gene: -
J gene: TRBJ2-3
V gene: TRBV6-5
CDR3 DNA: TGTGCCAGCAGTTACTCGACCGGGGGCCCGGATACGCAGTATTTT
CDR3 protein: CASSYSTGGPDTQYF

clone size: -
D gene: -
J gene: TRBJ2-1
V gene: TRBV10-3
CDR3 DNA: TGTGCCATCAGTGAGTCGTGGAGGGAGAACAATGAGCAGTTCTTC
CDR3 protein: CAISESWRENNEQFF

clone size: -
D gene: -
J gene: TRBJ1-6
V gene: TRBV7-2
CDR3 DNA: TGTGCCAGCAGCTTAGCGTTCCCGAATTCACCCCTCCACTTT
CDR3 protein: CASSLAFPNSPLHF

clone size: -
D gene: -
J gene: TRBJ1-4
V gene: TRBV6-6
CDR3 DNA: TGTGCCAGCAGTTACTCTGTCGGGGTGGGGGAAAAACTGTTTTTT
CDR3 protein: CASSYSVGVGEKLFF

clone size: -
D gene: TRBD2
J gene: TRBJ2-7
V gene: TRBV7-9
CDR3 DNA: TGTGCCAGCAGCACACTGAGGGTAGCGGGATCCTACGAGCAGTACTTC
CDR3 protein: CASSTLRVAGSYEQYF

clone size: -
D gene: -
J gene: TRBJ2-1
V gene: TRBV11-3
CDR3 DNA: TGTGCCAGCAGCTTAGGTTTCGGGGCTGTCAATGAGCAGTTCTTC
CDR3 protein: CASSLGFGAVNEQFF

clone size: -
D gene: TRBD1
J gene: TRBJ2-5
V gene: TRBV5-6
CDR3 DNA: TGTGCCAGCAGCTTCGGGACAGTAGAGACCCAGTACTTC
CDR3 protein: CASSFGTVETQYF

clone size: -
D gene: TRBD2
J gene: TRBJ2-7
V gene: TRBV7-2
CDR3 DNA: TGTGCCAGCAGCCCCCGGCGGGGGGAATTCTACGAGCAGTACTTC
CDR3 protein: CASSPRRGEFYEQYF

clone size: once
D gene: -
J gene: TRBJ1-1
V gene: TRBV19
CDR3 DNA: TGTGCCAGTAGTATAGATGTGGGACGGAGGGAGAGCATGAACACTGAAGCTTTCTTT
CDR3 protein: CASSIDVGRRESMNTEAFF

clone size: -
D gene: -
J gene: TRBJ2-7
V gene: TRBV5-1
CDR3 DNA: TGCGCCGAGGGCGCGTACGAGCAGTACTTC
CDR3 protein: CAEGAYEQYF

clone size: once
D gene: TRBD2
J gene: TRBJ2-1
V gene: TRBV4-3
CDR3 DNA: TGCGCCAGCAGCCTCGGGACTAGCGGGTTGTACAATGAGCAGTTCTTC
CDR3 protein: CASSLGTSGLYNEQFF

clone size: -
D gene: -
J gene: TRBJ1-3
V gene: TRBV27
CDR3 DNA: TGTGCCAGCAGTTCTCCTTTCTTAGACTCTGGAAACACCATATATTTT
CDR3 protein: CASSSPFLDSGNTIYF

clone size: -
D gene: -
J gene: TRBJ2-1
V gene: TRBV18
CDR3 DNA: TGTGCCAGCTCACCAGAGACAGGAACTTACAATGAGCAGTTCTTC
CDR3 protein: CASSPETGTYNEQFF

clone size: once
D gene: -
J gene: TRBJ1-4
V gene: TRBV27
CDR3 DNA: TGTGCCAGCAGTTTTCGGACCGGCCGTGGAGAAAAACTGTTTTTT
CDR3 protein: CASSFRTGRGEKLFF

clone size: -
D gene: -
J gene: TRBJ2-7
V gene: TRBV11-1
CDR3 DNA: TGTGCCAGCAGCGGACTGTCCTACGAGCAGTACTTC
CDR3 protein: CASSGLSYEQYF

clone size: -
D gene: -
J gene: TRBJ1-4
V gene: TRBV30
CDR3 DNA: TGTGCCTGGAAGGGTGACAATAATGAAAAACTGTTTTTT
CDR3 protein: CAWKGDNNEKLFF

clone size: -
D gene: -
J gene: TRBJ1-3
V gene: TRBV30
CDR3 DNA: TGTGCCTGGGTGGTGGAGGCGGGCTCTGGAAACACCATATATTTT
CDR3 protein: CAWVVEAGSGNTIYF

clone size: -
D gene: -
J gene: TRBJ1-3
V gene: TRBV5-1
CDR3 DNA: TGCGCCAGCAGGGCTGCCGTTCAAGGAAACACCATATATTTT
CDR3 protein: CASRAAVQGNTIYF

clone size: -
D gene: TRBD1
J gene: TRBJ2-1
V gene: TRBV5-1
CDR3 DNA: TGCGCCAGCAGCTTGAGGACAGGGGGTTACAATGAGCAGTTCTTC
CDR3 protein: CASSLRTGGYNEQFF

clone size: -
D gene: TRBD1
J gene: TRBJ2-7
V gene: TRBV7-8
CDR3 DNA: TGTGCCAGCAGCTTGGGACAGAAAAGCGAGCAGTACTTC
CDR3 protein: CASSLGQKSEQYF

clone size: -
D gene: -
J gene: TRBJ2-3
V gene: TRBV5-1
CDR3 DNA: TGCGCCAGCAGCTTAACTGGCAGTAGCACAGATACGCAGTATTTT
CDR3 protein: CASSLTGSSTDTQYF

clone size: -
D gene: -
J gene: TRBJ2-1
V gene: TRBV2
CDR3 DNA: TGTGCCAGCAGAGAATACACCGAGCAGTTCTTC
CDR3 protein: CASREYTEQFF

clone size: -
D gene: TRBD1
J gene: TRBJ2-2
V gene: TRBV23-1
CDR3 DNA: TGCGCCAGCAGTCAATCAAGGGGGCCCGGGGAGCTGTTTTTT
CDR3 protein: CASSQSRGPGELFF

clone size: -
D gene: TRBD2
J gene: TRBJ2-3
V gene: TRBV10-3
CDR3 DNA: TGTGCCATCAGAAGCAGAGCGGGAGACCCAGATACGCAGTATTTT
CDR3 protein: CAIRSRAGDPDTQYF

clone size: -
D gene: -
J gene: TRBJ1-2
V gene: TRBV4-3
CDR3 DNA: TGCGCCAGCACCCCCAAGTTGTCCGGGTTGAGAGGCTACACCTTC
CDR3 protein: CASTPKLSGLRGYTF

clone size: -
D gene: -
J gene: TRBJ1-1
V gene: TRBV7-2
CDR3 DNA: TGTGCCAGCAGCTTAGTGGTACAGGCTTCCAATGGAGCTTTCTTT
CDR3 protein: CASSLVVQASNGAFF

clone size: -
D gene: -
J gene: TRBJ1-2
V gene: TRBV5-1
CDR3 DNA: TGCGCCAGCAGCTTGGAAGGCAGGACCAACTATGGCTACACCTTC
CDR3 protein: CASSLEGRTNYGYTF

clone size: -
D gene: -
J gene: TRBJ2-7
V gene: TRBV19
CDR3 DNA: TGTGCCAGTAGGAAGACACTGTCCTACGAGCAGTACTTC
CDR3 protein: CASRKTLSYEQYF

clone size: -
D gene: -
J gene: TRBJ2-7
V gene: TRBV2
CDR3 DNA: TGTGCCAGCAGTGAACTCAGAGCCTACGAGCAGTACTTC
CDR3 protein: CASSELRAYEQYF

clone size: -
D gene: -
J gene: TRBJ1-5
V gene: TRBV28
CDR3 DNA: TGTGCCAGCAGTTTCACCGGTTCTAATCAGCCCCAGCATTTT
CDR3 protein: CASSFTGSNQPQHF

clone size: -
D gene: -
J gene: TRBJ1-1
V gene: TRBV6-5
CDR3 DNA: TGTGCCGCAGGTAGGGAGGGGAGGACTGAAGCTTTCTTT
CDR3 protein: CAAGREGRTEAFF

clone size: -
D gene: -
J gene: TRBJ1-1
V gene: TRBV7-9
CDR3 DNA: TGTGCCAGCAGCTTACAGGTCCTGGGAGGTGAAGCTTTCTTT
CDR3 protein: CASSLQVLGGEAFF

clone size: -
D gene: TRBD2
J gene: TRBJ2-1
V gene: TRBV7-2
CDR3 DNA: TGTGCCAGCAGCTTAGGGACTAGCGAGTACAATGAGCAGTTCTTC
CDR3 protein: CASSLGTSEYNEQFF

clone size: -
D gene: -
J gene: TRBJ2-1
V gene: TRBV5-1
CDR3 DNA: TGCGCCAGCAGCTTGGAGCGGTCCGCCTACAATGAGCAGTTCTTC
CDR3 protein: CASSLERSAYNEQFF

clone size: once
D gene: -
J gene: TRBJ1-2
V gene: TRBV5-1
CDR3 DNA: TGCGCCAGCAGCCGTACCGGGAGAAGCCTCTATGGCTACACCTTC
CDR3 protein: CASSRTGRSLYGYTF

clone size: -
D gene: -
J gene: TRBJ2-1
V gene: TRBV14
CDR3 DNA: TGTGCCAGCAGCCAAGAGGGAGGCTATTACAATGAGCAGTTCTTC
CDR3 protein: CASSQEGGYYNEQFF

clone size: -
D gene: -
J gene: TRBJ1-4
V gene: TRBV15
CDR3 DNA: TGTGCCACCAGCAGTTGGACAGTCTCAACTAATGAAAAACTGTTTTTT
CDR3 protein: CATSSWTVSTNEKLFF

clone size: -
D gene: TRBD1
J gene: TRBJ1-1
V gene: TRBV5-6
CDR3 DNA: TGTGCCAGCAGCTACCGGGACAGGGGGCTGGGAACTGAAGCTTTCTTT
CDR3 protein: CASSYRDRGLGTEAFF

clone size: -
D gene: -
J gene: TRBJ1-5
V gene: TRBV5-6
CDR3 DNA: TGTGCCAGCAGTCTGGGGGCCAATCAGCCCCAGCATTTT
CDR3 protein: CASSLGANQPQHF

clone size: -
D gene: -
J gene: TRBJ1-1
V gene: TRBV5-1
CDR3 DNA: TGCGCCAGCAGCGGCAGGGTGAACACTGAAGCTTTCTTT
CDR3 protein: CASSGRVNTEAFF

clone size: -
D gene: -
J gene: TRBJ2-7
V gene: TRBV4-2
CDR3 DNA: TGTGCCAGCAGCCCCGACCGGAGCTCCTACGAGCAGTACTTC
CDR3 protein: CASSPDRSSYEQYF

clone size: -
D gene: -
J gene: TRBJ2-7
V gene: TRBV20-1
CDR3 DNA: TGCAGTGCTAGTGTGGGCTACGAGCAGTACTTC
CDR3 protein: CSASVGYEQYF

clone size: -
D gene: -
J gene: TRBJ1-6
V gene: TRBV6-5
CDR3 DNA: TGTGCCAGCAGTGCCGGGACAAAGAATTCACCCCTCCACTTT
CDR3 protein: CASSAGTKNSPLHF

clone size: once
D gene: TRBD2
J gene: TRBJ2-1
V gene: TRBV4-3
CDR3 DNA: TGCGCCAGCAGCCCGGGACGGGGGGGAGAGCAGTTCTTC
CDR3 protein: CASSPGRGGEQFF